The clone carrying this T cell receptor beta chain turned up a few times. What it binds is unknown. These data are taken from a study of beta chain features in type 1 diabetes. Germline values: CDR1 KGHSH, CDR2 LQKENI. V was clipped by 2 bases and J by 0 bases, with 10 bases between them. The CDR3 has 15 residues. Stem cell-like memory, regulatory, central memory and naive CD4+ cells were sorted via CD45RO/CCR7/CD25/CD127/CD95/CD27. Reverse transcription of all isolated RNA meant that expressed TCRB transcripts were sequenced. Naive, central memory and regulatory T cell samples averaged about 3.57 million reads. Only in-frame clones appear in the TCRdb table, and some are missing; sequencing was by immunoSEQ multiplex PCR. The sample holds some 640,000 clones; around 15% are singletons and the top ten take 0.04%. Study-wide points: The VDJ junctions of type 1 diabetes patients carried fewer insertions and more deletions. Moderately but significantly shorter TCRB CDR3s were found in Type 1 diabetes patients in all four CD4+ subsets.

This clonotype originated in a man younger than 35 with type 1 diabetes. The chain joins TRBV18 to TRBJ1-1; D uncertain. Sequenced sample: naive CD4+ T cells from blood. The CDR3 DNA reads as TGTGCCAGCTCACCAGGAACAGTAATGAACACTGAAGCTTTCTTT. Protein product: CASSPGTVMNTEAFF.